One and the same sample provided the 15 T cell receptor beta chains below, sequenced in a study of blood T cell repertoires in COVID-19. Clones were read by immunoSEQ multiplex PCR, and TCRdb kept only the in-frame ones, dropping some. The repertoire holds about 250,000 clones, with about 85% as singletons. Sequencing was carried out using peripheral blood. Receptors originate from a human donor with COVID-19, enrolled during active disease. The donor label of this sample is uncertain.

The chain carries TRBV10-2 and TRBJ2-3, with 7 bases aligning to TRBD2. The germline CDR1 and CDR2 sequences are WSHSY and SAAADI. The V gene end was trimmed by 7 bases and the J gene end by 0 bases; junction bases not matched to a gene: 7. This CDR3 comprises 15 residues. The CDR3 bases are TGCGCCAGCAAAGGACTAGTCACTAGCACAGATACGCAGTATTTT. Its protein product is CASKGLVTSTDTQYF.

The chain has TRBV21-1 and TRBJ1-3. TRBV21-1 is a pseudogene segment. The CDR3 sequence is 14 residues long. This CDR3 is CASSGERSGNTIYF. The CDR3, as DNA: TGTGCCAGCAGCGGAGAGCGCTCTGGAAACACCATATATTTT.

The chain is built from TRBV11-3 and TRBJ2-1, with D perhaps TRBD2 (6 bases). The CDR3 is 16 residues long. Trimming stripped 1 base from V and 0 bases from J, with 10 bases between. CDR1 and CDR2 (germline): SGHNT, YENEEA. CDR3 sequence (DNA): TGTGCCAGCAGCTTAGGTGGGACTCGCTCCTACAATGAGCAGTTCTTC. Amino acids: CASSLGGTRSYNEQFF.

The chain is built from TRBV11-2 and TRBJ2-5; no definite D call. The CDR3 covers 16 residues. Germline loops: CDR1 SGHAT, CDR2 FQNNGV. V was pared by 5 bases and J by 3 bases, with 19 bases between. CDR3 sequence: CASSRIIEVEKETQYF. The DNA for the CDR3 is TGTGCCAGCAGCCGCATAATTGAGGTGGAAAAAGAGACCCAGTACTTC.

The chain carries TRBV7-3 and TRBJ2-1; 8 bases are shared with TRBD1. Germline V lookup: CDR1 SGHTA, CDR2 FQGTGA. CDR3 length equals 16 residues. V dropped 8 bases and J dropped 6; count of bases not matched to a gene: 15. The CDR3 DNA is TGTGCCAGCGGGGTGGTTCTGGCAGGGGGCCTCAATGAGCAGTTCTTC. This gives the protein CASGVVLAGGLNEQFF.

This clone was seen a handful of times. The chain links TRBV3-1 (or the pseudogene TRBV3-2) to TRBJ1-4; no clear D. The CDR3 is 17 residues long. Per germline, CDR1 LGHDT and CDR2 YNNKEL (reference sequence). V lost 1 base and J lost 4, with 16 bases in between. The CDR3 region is CASSQGQGRSHNEKLFF. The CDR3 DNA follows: TGTGCCAGCAGCCAAGGCCAAGGCAGGTCGCATAATGAAAAACTGTTTTTT.

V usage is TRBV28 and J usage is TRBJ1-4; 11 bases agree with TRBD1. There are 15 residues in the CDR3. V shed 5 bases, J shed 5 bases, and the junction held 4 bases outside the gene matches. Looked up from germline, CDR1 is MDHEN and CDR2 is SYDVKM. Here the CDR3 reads CASSRTGGRNEKLFF. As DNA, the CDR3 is TGTGCCAGCAGTAGGACAGGGGGCCGGAATGAAAAACTGTTTTTT.

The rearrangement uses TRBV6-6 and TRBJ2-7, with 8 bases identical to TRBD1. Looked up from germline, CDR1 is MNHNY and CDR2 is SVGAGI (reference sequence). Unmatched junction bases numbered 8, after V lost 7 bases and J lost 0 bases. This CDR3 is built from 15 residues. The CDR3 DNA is TGTGCCAGCATTCCGGACAGGGCAAGCTCCTACGAGCAGTACTTC. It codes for CASIPDRASSYEQYF.

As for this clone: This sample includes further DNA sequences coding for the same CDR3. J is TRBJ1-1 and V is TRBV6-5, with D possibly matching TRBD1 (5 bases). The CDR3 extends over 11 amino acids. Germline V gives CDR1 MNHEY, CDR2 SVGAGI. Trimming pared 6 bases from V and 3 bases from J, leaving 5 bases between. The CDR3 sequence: CASSRDTEAFF. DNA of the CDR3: TGTGCCAGCAGCAGGGACACTGAAGCTTTCTTT.

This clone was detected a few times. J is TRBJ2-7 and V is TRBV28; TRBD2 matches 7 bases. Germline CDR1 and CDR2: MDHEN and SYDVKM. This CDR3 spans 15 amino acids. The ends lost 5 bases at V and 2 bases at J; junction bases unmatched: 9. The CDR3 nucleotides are TGTGCCAGCAGTCCCCGGGGCGGGGGTCCCTACGAGCAGTACTTC. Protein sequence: CASSPRGGGPYEQYF.

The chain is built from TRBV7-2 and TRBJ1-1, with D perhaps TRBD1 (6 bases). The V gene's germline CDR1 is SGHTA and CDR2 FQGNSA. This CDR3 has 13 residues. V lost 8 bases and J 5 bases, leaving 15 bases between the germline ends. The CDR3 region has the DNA TGTGCCAGCGCTGGGGAGGGGGGGACTGAAGCTTTCTTT. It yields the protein CASAGEGGTEAFF.

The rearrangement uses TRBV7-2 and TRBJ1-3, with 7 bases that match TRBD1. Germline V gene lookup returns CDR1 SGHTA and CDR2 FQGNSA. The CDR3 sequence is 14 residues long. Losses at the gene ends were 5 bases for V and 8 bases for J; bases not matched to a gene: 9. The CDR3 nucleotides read TGTGCCAGCAGCGCCCAACAGGGGCAGGACACCATATATTTT. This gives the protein CASSAQQGQDTIYF.

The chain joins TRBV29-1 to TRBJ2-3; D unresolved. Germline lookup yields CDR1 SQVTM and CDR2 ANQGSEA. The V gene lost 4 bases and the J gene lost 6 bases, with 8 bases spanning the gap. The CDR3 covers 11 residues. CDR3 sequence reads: CSVGSSDTQYF. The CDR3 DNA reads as TGCAGCGTTGGTAGTAGCGATACGCAGTATTTT.

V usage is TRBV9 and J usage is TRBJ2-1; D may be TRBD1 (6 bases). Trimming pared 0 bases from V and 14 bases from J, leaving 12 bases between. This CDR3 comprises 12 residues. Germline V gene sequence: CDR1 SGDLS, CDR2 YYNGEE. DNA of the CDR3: TGTGCCAGCAGCGTAGTATCAGGGGTGAAGTTCTTC. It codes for CASSVVSGVKFF. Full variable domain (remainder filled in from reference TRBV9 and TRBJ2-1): DSGVTQTPKHLITATGQRVTLRCSPRSGDLSVYWYQQSLDQGLQFLIQYYNGEERAKGNILERFSAQQFPDLHSELNLSSLELGDSALYFCASSVVSGVKFFGPGTRLTVL.

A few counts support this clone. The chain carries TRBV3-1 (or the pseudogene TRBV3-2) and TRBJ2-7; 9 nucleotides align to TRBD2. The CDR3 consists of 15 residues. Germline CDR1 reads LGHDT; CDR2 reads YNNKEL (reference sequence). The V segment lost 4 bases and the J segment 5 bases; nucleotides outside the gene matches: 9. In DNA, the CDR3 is TGTGCCAGCAGCCTACTTAGCGGGAGATTCAACGAGCAGTACTTC. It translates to CASSLLSGRFNEQYF.